A single sample gave rise to the 6 T cell receptor beta chains below, sequenced in a study of T cells in Graves' hyperthyroidism and ophthalmopathy. Authors of the study amplified TCR beta CDR3 regions from RNA transcripts. First-round RT-PCR targeting the TCR CDR3 was performed with the HTBI primer set. TCRdb independently ran MiXCR on the multiplex PCR reads; one entry per CDR3 protein. This repertoire shows 360,000 or so distinct CDR3 sequences, approximately 16% found once; its top ten account for under 25%. Sequencing input: blood. The receptors derive from a woman aged 55-70 years with Graves' ophthalmopathy.

This clonotype was recorded many times. The chain is built from TRBV3-1 and TRBJ2-6; maybe TRBD2 (5 bases). CDR1 is LGHDT, CDR2 YNNKEL, per germline (reference sequence). This CDR3 has 18 residues. Trimming shortened V by 0 bases and J by 0 bases, and 12 bases separated the two germline ends. The CDR3 is CASSQDGGSRSGANVLTF. The CDR3, as DNA: TGTGCCAGCAGCCAAGATGGAGGCAGTCGCTCTGGGGCCAACGTCCTGACTTTC.

This clonotype was picked up many times. CDR3 sequence: CASSLPSGSSDEQFF. The CDR3 nucleotides read TGTGCCAGCAGTTTACCCAGCGGGAGTAGCGATGAGCAGTTCTTC. J is TRBJ2-1 and V is TRBV28; 8 nucleotides agree with TRBD2. The ends lost 2 bases at V and 8 bases at J; junction bases unmatched: 8. Per the germline V gene, CDR1 is MDHEN and CDR2 is SYDVKM. The CDR3 loop spans 15 amino acids. Supplemented by reference TRBV28 and TRBJ2-1, the full variable domain reads DVKVTQSSRYLVKRTGEKVFLECVQDMDHENMFWYRQDPGLGLRLIYFSYDVKMKEKGDIPEGYSVSREKKERFSLILESASTNQTSMYLCASSLPSGSSDEQFFGPGTRLTVL.

This clonotype was counted at least ten times. The chain joins TRBV30 to TRBJ2-1; D gene ambiguous. CDR1 is GTSNPN, CDR2 SVGIG, per germline (reference sequence). The ends were cut back, 0 bases at V and 7 bases at J, with 10 bases in the middle. This CDR3 has 13 residues. In DNA, the CDR3 is TGTGCCTGGAGTGTATATCTCGGGAATGAGCAGTTCTTC. This sequence encodes CAWSVYLGNEQFF.

The sample holds many counts of this clonotype. The V gene is TRBV7-8, the J gene TRBJ2-7, with D possibly being TRBD1 or TRBD2 (5 bases each). V lost 1 base to trimming and J lost 2 bases, with 12 bases between them. The CDR3 sequence is 15 residues long. Germline CDR1 is SGHVS and CDR2 is FQNEAQ. For the CDR3, the DNA is TGTGCCAGCAGCTTAGGTGGGGGTTTCGCCTACGAGCAGTACTTC. This codes for CASSLGGGFAYEQYF.

This clonotype was picked up many times. The genes are TRBV20-1 and TRBJ2-4; 7 bases map to TRBD1. The V gene's germline CDR1 is DFQATT and CDR2 SNEGSKA (reference sequence). The CDR3 has 15 amino acids. Trimming at V came to 0 bases and at J to 0 bases, leaving 2 bases not matched to a gene. This CDR3 reads CSARDTGVAKNIQYF. The CDR3 region has the DNA TGCAGTGCTAGAGATACAGGGGTAGCCAAAAACATTCAGTACTTC.

This clonotype was seen a few times. This chain uses TRBV18 with TRBJ2-2; D call uncertain. CDR1 and CDR2 from the germline V gene are KGHSH and LQKENI. The CDR3 runs 16 residues. V was clipped by 3 bases and J by 5 bases, with 16 bases between them. The CDR3 loop is CASSPTRISSTGELFF. CDR3 in DNA: TGTGCCAGCTCACCGACGAGGATCTCTTCGACCGGGGAGCTGTTTTTT.